This T cell receptor (beta chain) appears in the sequencing data of a study of shared clonotypes between healthy human individuals. Repertoires were generated with immunoSEQ multiplex PCR, while TCRdb's copy carries only in-frame clones and drops some. The sample contains about 2.3 million clones, 80% to 95% of which appear only once. The germline gives CDR1 MNHEY, CDR2 SMNVEV (reference sequence). V dropped 9 bases and J dropped 6; count of bases not matched to a gene: 9. The CDR3 length is 13 residues. The TCR comes from a young man in good health. Some clones in this sample may be carry-over from other donors' samples. The sequenced material came from naive CD4+ T cells from PBMCs. The sample's subset: CD45RA+ positively selected. The rearrangement links TRBV27 to TRBJ2-3; 7 bases fit TRBD2. The CDR3 DNA follows: TGTGCCAGTAAGCGGGACCGTATGGATACGCAGTATTTT. This encodes CASKRDRMDTQYF.